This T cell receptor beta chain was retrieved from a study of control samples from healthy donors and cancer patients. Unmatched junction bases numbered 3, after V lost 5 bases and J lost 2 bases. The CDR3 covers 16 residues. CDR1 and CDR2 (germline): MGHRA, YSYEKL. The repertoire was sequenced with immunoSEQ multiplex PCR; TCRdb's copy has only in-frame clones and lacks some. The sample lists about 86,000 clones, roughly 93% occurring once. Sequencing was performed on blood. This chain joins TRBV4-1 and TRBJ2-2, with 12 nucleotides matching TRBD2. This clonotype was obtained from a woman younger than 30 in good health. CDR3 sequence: CASSASGGANTGELFF. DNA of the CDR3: TGCGCCAGCAGCGCTAGCGGGGGGGCCAACACCGGGGAGCTGTTTTTT.